A single sample gave rise to the 16 T cell receptor beta chains below, sequenced in a study of T cell responses to AZD1222 COVID-19 vaccine. Some clones are missing from TCRdb's copy, which holds only in-frame ones; the method was immunoSEQ multiplex PCR. The repertoire holds roughly 100,000 clones, with 89% as singletons. The sample here was peripheral blood, taken 28 days after the second AZD1222 dose. Receptors originate from an adult who received the AZD1222 COVID-19 vaccine.

CDR3 sequence (DNA): TGTGCCTGGAGTGTCCAGGCTGCCGGGGAGCTGTTTTTT. It yields the protein CAWSVQAAGELFF. The chain uses TRBV30 and TRBJ2-2; no clear D. Germline V gene sequence: CDR1 GTSNPN, CDR2 SVGIG (reference sequence). The CDR3 consists of 13 residues. Trimming removed 0 bases at V and 6 bases at J, with 8 bases between.

The chain couples TRBV3-1 (or the pseudogene TRBV3-2) to TRBJ1-4; 10 bases line up with TRBD1. CDR1 is LGHDT and CDR2 is YNNKEL in the germline V gene (reference sequence). The CDR3 has 15 amino acids. J lost 8 bases, V lost 4 bases, and 7 bases had no gene match. DNA of the CDR3: TGTGCCAGCAGCCCAGGGACAGGGGTATTCGAAAAACTGTTTTTT. This sequence encodes CASSPGTGVFEKLFF.

The chain joins TRBV6-5 to TRBJ2-1, with D perhaps matching TRBD2 (6 bases). Per the germline V gene, CDR1 is MNHEY and CDR2 is SVGAGI. CDR3 size: 13 residues. V dropped 5 bases and J dropped 9 bases, with 14 bases sitting between them. CDR3 in amino acids: CASSNGGPTEQFF. The CDR3, as DNA: TGTGCCAGCAGTAACGGGGGTCCTACTGAGCAGTTCTTC.

The gene calls are TRBV19 and TRBJ1-1; TRBD1 aligns across 7 bases. The CDR3 has 13 amino acids. The trim removed 6 bases at V and 4 bases at J, leaving 5 bases unmatched. CDR1 is LNHDA, CDR2 SQIVND, per germline (reference sequence). CDR3 sequence reads: CASSLTGITEAFF. The CDR3 bases are TGTGCCAGTAGCTTGACAGGGATCACTGAAGCTTTCTTT.

J is TRBJ1-4 and V is TRBV2, with 7 bases that match TRBD1. CDR3 length: 13 amino acids. Germline V gene sequence: CDR1 SNHLY, CDR2 FYNNEI. With V trimmed by 8 bases and J by 6 bases, 6 bases remained unmatched. CDR3 in amino acids: CASSGGAYEKLFF. The CDR3 DNA reads as TGTGCCAGCTCAGGGGGGGCTTATGAAAAACTGTTTTTT.

This chain connects TRBV7-2 to TRBJ1-1; 8 positions match TRBD1. CDR3 size: 14 residues. CDR1 SGHTA and CDR2 FQGNSA come from the germline V gene. V gave up 3 bases and J gave up 1 base; unmatched junction bases: 1. CDR3: CASSFGTGNTEAFF. The DNA of the CDR3 is TGTGCCAGCAGCTTCGGGACAGGGAACACTGAAGCTTTCTTT.

The J gene is TRBJ1-5, the V gene TRBV30; D remains unclear. From germline, CDR1 is GTSNPN and CDR2 SVGIG (reference sequence). The CDR3 loop spans 12 amino acids. Trimming took off 2 bases at V and 2 bases at J, with 4 bases between the two ends. The CDR3 loop reads CAWSLGNQPQHF. The CDR3 DNA is TGTGCCTGGAGTTTAGGCAATCAGCCCCAGCATTTT.

The V and J genes are TRBV11-2 and TRBJ2-1, with TRBD2 matching 9 bases. After removal of 3 bases from V and 10 bases from J, the junction contained 10 bases not matched to a gene. Germline V gene data show CDR1 as SGHAT and CDR2 as FQNNGV. The CDR3 has 15 residues. The DNA for the CDR3 is TGTGCCAGCAGCTTGGCCGCTAGCGGGATCGGAGAGCAGTTCTTC. Translation gives CASSLAASGIGEQFF.

The chain employs TRBV4-3 and TRBJ2-7, with 11 nucleotides matching TRBD2. The CDR3 consists of 15 residues. With V trimmed by 4 bases and J by 1 base, 3 bases remained unmatched. Germline assignment: CDR1 LGHNA and CDR2 YSLEER. The chain's CDR3 is CASSPGTSGSYEQYF. In DNA, the CDR3 is TGCGCCAGCAGCCCCGGGACTAGCGGTTCCTACGAGCAGTACTTC.

The V and J genes are TRBV29-1 and TRBJ2-1, with TRBD2 matching over 7 bases. The CDR3 loop spans 13 amino acids. Germline CDR1 is SQVTM and CDR2 is ANQGSEA. V gave up 6 bases and J gave up 2 bases; unmatched junction bases: 4. CDR3 loop: CSVRAGTYNEQFF. The CDR3 nucleotides are TGCAGCGTCCGAGCGGGGACCTACAATGAGCAGTTCTTC.

The chain combines TRBV7-8 with TRBJ1-5, with D tentatively TRBD1 (5 bases). The length of the CDR3 is 15 residues. Germline-derived CDR1 and CDR2 are SGHVS and FQNEAQ. V lost 0 bases, J lost 3 bases, and 9 bases lay in between. CDR3 in amino acids: CASSLAGGNNQPQHF. CDR3 bases: TGTGCCAGCAGCTTAGCCGGGGGTAACAATCAGCCCCAGCATTTT.

This clone was seen only a few times. The chain joins TRBV30 to TRBJ1-5; D may be TRBD1 (5 bases). CDR1 GTSNPN and CDR2 SVGIG come from the germline V gene (reference sequence). The CDR3 is 15 residues long. The ends were cut back, 2 bases at V and 3 bases at J, with 14 bases in the middle. In DNA form, the CDR3 reads TGTGCCTGGAGTAGTGGGGCCTGGGCCAATCAGCCCCAGCATTTT. It translates to CAWSSGAWANQPQHF.

This clone came up a few times. The chain has TRBV3-1 (or the pseudogene TRBV3-2) and TRBJ2-1; TRBD2 matches at 7 bases. V gave up 4 bases and J gave up 0 bases; unmatched junction bases: 3. This CDR3 contains 15 residues. The germline V gene has CDR1 LGHDT and CDR2 YNNKEL (reference sequence). In DNA form, the CDR3 reads TGTGCCAGCAGCCCGGGGGACTACTCCTACAATGAGCAGTTCTTC. Protein sequence: CASSPGDYSYNEQFF.

The chain carries TRBV28 and TRBJ1-3; a possible D gene is TRBD1 (6 bases). V lost 6 bases to trimming and J lost 2 bases, with 17 bases between them. The germline V gene encodes CDR1 MDHEN and CDR2 SYDVKM. CDR3 size: 16 residues. The CDR3 bases are TGTGCCAGCAGAGCCCCGGGACATCGGACTGGAAACACCATATATTTT. Translated: CASRAPGHRTGNTIYF.

A note on this clone: The junction and the germline gene differ at one end; a read error may be behind it. The chain is built from TRBV13 and TRBJ1-2; 8 nucleotides agree with TRBD1. CDR3 length: 15 amino acids. CDR1 is PRHDT and CDR2 is FYEKMQ in the germline V gene (reference sequence). CDR3 region: CASSPRQGWGYDYTF. DNA for the CDR3: TGTGCCAGCAGCCCCCGACAGGGGTGGGGATATGACTACACCTTC.

The chain combines TRBV28 with TRBJ2-7; D possibly uses TRBD1 or TRBD2 (7 bases each). This CDR3 spans 16 amino acids. Germline CDR1 reads MDHEN; CDR2 reads SYDVKM. The V end lost 6 bases, the J end lost 0 bases, and 18 bases lay between the germline ends. CDR3 in DNA: TGTGCCAGCAGCCCAGGGGGGGTAAAGGGCTCCTACGAGCAGTACTTC. Protein: CASSPGGVKGSYEQYF.